The T cell receptor beta chain described here comes from a study of T cell responses to AZD1222 COVID-19 vaccine (dated by TCRdb to the early 2020s). Regarding the research as a whole: AZD1222 recipients given second doses at about 4 weeks or at about 12 weeks were pooled, since spike-specific TCR depth and breadth were not found to differ between the two schedules. A total of under 250 trial participants underwent TCR sequencing, of whom around 210 had received two doses of AZD1222 and roughly 26 had received two doses of the MenACWY control vaccine. Trial participants were enrolled into age subgroups of 18-55, 56-69 and 70-plus years, which contained about 150, 28 and 57 TCR-sequenced participants, respectively. What the study reported, not specific to this receptor: Because no day 14 peak-response samples were available, repertoires were characterized only after the peak T cell response. After two AZD1222 doses, spike-specific TCR breadth and depth were significantly higher than at day 0 and than in MenACWY recipients. The 56-69-year group was small, and its depth increase did not reach significance, likely because of low power. Participants were mostly white British, with more females than males. The authors suggested clonal diversity may have been underestimated. Only a handful of AZD1222 recipients were SARS-CoV-2 seropositive at baseline, limiting conclusions about previously exposed vaccinees. CD4 TCRs associated with the vaccine covered the entire spike protein, and the dominant responses were in regions 160-218 and 743-854. Reportedly, close to half of the unique spike-specific TCRs recognized epitopes lying outside the regions that are mutated in the B.1.351 and B.1.1.7 variants.

Comment on this clone: Its antigen is currently not known. One base away there is no much larger clone; base qualities are not given. This same CDR3 is encoded by further DNA sequences in the sample.

Explained via the paper, the time point label denotes: baseline before first vaccination. Vaccinee samples came from UK trials COV001 and COV002, including a single-blind randomized controlled phase 2/3 trial of AZD1222 (ChAdOx1 nCoV-19) in healthy adults. Trial participant PBMC samples were collected at day 0 and day 28 after the second dose for TCRbeta chain sequencing. The CDR3 regions of human TCRbeta chains were analyzed by immunosequencing. The source study handled its data this way. Repertoire TCRs were matched against a reference library of SARS-CoV-2-specific TCRs generated with the MIRA antigen-specificity platform. Breadth was defined as the fraction of unique TCRs that were SARS-CoV-2-associated, and depth was defined as the fraction of total T cells that were SARS-CoV-2-associated. Each spike-specific TCR was assigned to its reactive spike region and to a CD4 or CD8 class using the MIRA data. Log10-transformed breadth and depth values were compared by one-way ANOVA with Sidak's multiple comparisons tests. The source is immuneACCESS, and TCRdb retained only in-frame sequences with V and J called. Part of the clones is not carried over; for the studies checked, unresolved V genes explain less than half of this, and the remainder is unexplained. The DNA was the basis for D and trimming; V, J and clone size are from that table. The sample records about 130,000 clones, approximately 88% of which are singletons. The ten most abundant clones make up 4.1% of the sample.

This material consisted of peripheral blood, taken on day 0 of AZD1222 vaccination. The receptor was derived from an adult in good health.

The DNA reads as follows: TGTGCCAGTAGTATAGGCAGGTCGAATCAGCCCCAGCATTTT. This is translated as CASSIGRSNQPQHF. The chain links TRBV19 with TRBJ1-5; the D gene is unclear. Between the V and J ends, shortened by 1 base and 4 bases respectively, the junction contains 8 bases. Spanning cysteine to phenylalanine, the CDR3 consists of 14 amino acids. Just the 42-base CDR3 DNA is kept, in frame starting at base 1. The germline V gene (reference sequence) gives CDR1 as LNHDA and CDR2 as SQIVND.